This T cell receptor (beta chain) was captured in a study of T cells after yellow fever vaccination. Looking at the study overall: It was SMART-Seq v4 Ultra Low Input that prepared the fractions with low cell numbers.

5'RACE template switching produced TCR cDNA carrying a universal primer site and UMIs. TCRdb reprocessed the 5' RACE reads via MiXCR and lists one record per CDR3 protein. Here the sample spans more than 250,000 distinct CDR3 sequences, around 7.3% being singletons. CDR3 size: 13 residues. Trimming took 6 bases from V and 3 from J, leaving 9 bases between them. Germline V gene data show CDR1 as LNHDA and CDR2 as SQIVND (reference sequence). This clonotype was picked up a small number of times. The clonotype originates from a man younger than 35 who received the YFV17D yellow fever vaccine. The input for sequencing was PBMCs, taken roughly seven weeks after the first yellow fever vaccination. The rearrangement links TRBV19 to TRBJ1-5; D is unclear. The CDR3: CASRYGFNQPQHF. In nucleotides, the CDR3 is TGTGCCAGTAGGTACGGGTTCAATCAGCCCCAGCATTTT.